This passage covers 22 T cell receptor beta chains from one sample sequenced in a study of blood T cells in healthy people across ages. A sample-barcoded 5' primer and a J-beta primer mix were used in a second PCR of roughly 6 to 11 cycles. TCRdb recomputed calls from the 5' RACE reads with MiXCR, one row per CDR3 protein. This sample yields 1.5 million to 2 million distinct CDR3 sequences, of which roughly 32% are seen a single time; approximately 10% belongs to the top ten. The sequencing sample was made of blood. These receptors were obtained from a woman between 25 and 40 years old in good health.

This chain joins TRBV29-1 and TRBJ2-1, with D perhaps given as TRBD1 or TRBD2 (6 bases each). This CDR3 is 12 amino acids long. The germline CDR1 and CDR2 sequences are SQVTM and ANQGSEA. Trimming shortened V by 4 bases and J by 9 bases, and 13 bases separated the two germline ends. CDR3 protein: CSVGGARGEQFF. CDR3 coding DNA: TGCAGCGTTGGGGGGGCTAGGGGTGAGCAGTTCTTC.

CDR3 sequence reads: CSAFRDGSLNRETQYF. CDR3 DNA: TGCAGTGCTTTCCGTGACGGGTCCCTCAACCGAGAGACCCAGTACTTC. The chain uses TRBV20-1 and TRBJ2-5; unclear D gene. The CDR3 is 16 residues long. Between the trimmed V and J ends, which lost 5 bases and 4 bases, there was a span of 23 bases. Germline V gene lookup returns CDR1 DFQATT and CDR2 SNEGSKA (reference sequence).

The chain carries TRBV18 and TRBJ2-5; D is ambiguous. This CDR3 is 14 amino acids long. The germline gives CDR1 KGHSH, CDR2 LQKENI. Trimming pared 2 bases from V and 5 bases from J, leaving 12 bases between. CDR3 coding DNA: TGTGCCAGCTCACCATTTAAGGGCGAGGAGACCCAGTACTTC. Residues: CASSPFKGEETQYF. Combining the CDR3 with reference TRBV18 and TRBJ2-5 gives the whole variable domain NAGVMQNPRHLVRRRGQEARLRCSPMKGHSHVYWYRQLPEEGLKFMVYLQKENIIDESGMPKERFSAEFPKEGPSILRIQQVVRGDSAAYFCASSPFKGEETQYFGPGTRLLVL.

This clonotype was detected only a few times. The chain uses TRBV7-9 and TRBJ2-7; 8 bases align to TRBD1. The CDR3 has 15 amino acids. The trim removed 2 bases at V and 2 bases at J, leaving 5 bases unmatched. The germline CDR1 and CDR2 sequences are SEHNR and FQNEAQ (reference sequence). The CDR3 nucleotides read TGTGCCAGCAGCTTACCGGACAGGGACCCCTACGAGCAGTACTTC. It is translated as CASSLPDRDPYEQYF.

The table lists this clonotype with a few counts. The genes are TRBV28 and TRBJ1-5; a possible D gene is TRBD1 (5 bases). This CDR3 spans 15 amino acids. The V gene's germline CDR1 is MDHEN and CDR2 SYDVKM. Trimming stripped 5 bases from V and 2 bases from J, with 13 bases between. The CDR3 loop is CASSPGGVGNQPQHF. The DNA of the CDR3 is TGTGCCAGCAGTCCCGGGGGGGTAGGCAATCAGCCCCAGCATTTT.

The chain combines TRBV28 with TRBJ2-7, with a possible D match to TRBD2 (5 bases). The DNA end is more similar to TRBJ2-5, so the J call may be wrong. CDR1 MDHEN and CDR2 SYDVKM come from the germline V gene. The CDR3 runs 17 residues. This CDR3 reads CASSFYPTRGEGETQYF. CDR3 DNA sequence: TGTGCCAGCAGTTTTTACCCCACACGGGGAGAGGGAGAGACCCAGTACTTC.

The chain recombines TRBV15 with TRBJ2-7; 10 nucleotides agree with TRBD1. Germline CDR1 LNHNV, CDR2 YYDKDF (reference sequence). Losses at the gene ends were 0 bases for V and 3 bases for J; bases not matched to a gene: 5. This CDR3 is built from 16 residues. The CDR3 DNA sequence: TGTGCCACCAGCAGAGATTACGGGGACAGGGGCTACGAGCAGTACTTC. Translating it yields CATSRDYGDRGYEQYF.

This clonotype was observed many times. The chain uses TRBV4-1 and TRBJ2-7, with D possibly matching TRBD2 (5 bases). CDR1 MGHRA and CDR2 YSYEKL come from the germline V gene. This CDR3 comprises 14 residues. V shed 4 bases and J shed 1 base, with 11 bases lying between them. DNA of the CDR3: TGCGCCAGCAGCCCTGAGGGTCGTTCCTACGAGCAGTACTTC. Translating it yields CASSPEGRSYEQYF.

This clonotype was observed a few times. Here the CDR3 reads CASSFRQVQETQYF. The DNA for the CDR3 is TGTGCCAGCAGCTTCAGACAGGTCCAAGAGACCCAGTACTTC. This chain connects TRBV7-2 to TRBJ2-5, with a tentative D call TRBD1 (6 bases). The CDR3 totals 14 residues. V lost 3 bases and J lost 1, with 9 bases in between. CDR1 SGHTA and CDR2 FQGNSA come from the germline V gene.

The rearrangement links TRBV14 to TRBJ2-2; perhaps TRBD2 as D (5 bases). The CDR3 is made up of 15 amino acids. Germline loops: CDR1 SGHDN, CDR2 FVKESK. V was cut by 3 bases and J by 6 bases, with 14 bases left in between. In DNA form, the CDR3 reads TGTGCCAGCAGCCAGGAGGAAGAGAGGGCCGGGGAGCTGTTTTTT. This encodes CASSQEEERAGELFF.

This clonotype was picked up a small number of times. The chain employs TRBV20-1 and TRBJ2-7; no clear D gene. Trimming took 2 bases from V and 4 from J, leaving 21 bases between them. The germline CDR1 and CDR2 sequences are DFQATT and SNEGSKA (reference sequence). This CDR3 spans 16 amino acids. The CDR3 here is CSARRIDHSLEYEQYF. As DNA, the CDR3 is TGCAGTGCTAGACGTATCGATCACAGTTTAGAGTACGAGCAGTACTTC.

This clonotype has more than one count but fewer than ten. The rearrangement uses TRBV21-1 and TRBJ2-7. TRBV21-1 is classified as a pseudogene. The CDR3 is 15 residues long. The CDR3: CASSKDGYSSYEQYF. The CDR3 DNA is TGTGCCAGCAGCAAAGACGGATATAGCTCCTACGAGCAGTACTTC.

Only a few counts were recorded for this clonotype. The gene calls are TRBV7-9 and TRBJ2-3; possibly TRBD2 for D (6 bases). There are 12 residues in the CDR3. Germline values: CDR1 SEHNR, CDR2 FQNEAQ (reference sequence). With 4 bases removed from V and 7 bases from J, the gap between germline ends came to 9 bases. DNA for the CDR3: TGTGCCAGCAGCTCCGGACTATATACGCAGTATTTT. Translating gives CASSSGLYTQYF.

A single count supports this clonotype. V is TRBV14 and J is TRBJ2-1; 7 nucleotides agree with TRBD1. CDR1 SGHDN and CDR2 FVKESK come from the germline V gene. CDR3 size: 15 residues. V lost 6 bases to trimming and J lost 5 bases; unmatched junction nucleotides: 10. This chain's CDR3 is CASRGTGTVNNEQFF. The CDR3 nucleotides are TGTGCCAGCAGGGGGACCGGGACAGTCAACAATGAGCAGTTCTTC.

Only a few counts were recorded for this clonotype. CDR3 DNA: TGCGCCAGCAGCCCCGGTAGGGCGGGACAGAGAAACTACGAGCAGTACTTC. It codes for CASSPGRAGQRNYEQYF. J is TRBJ2-7 and V is TRBV4-1, with a tentative D call TRBD1 (7 bases). V was shortened by 4 bases and J by 3 bases, with 22 bases between the two germline ends. Per germline, CDR1 MGHRA and CDR2 YSYEKL. The length of the CDR3 is 17 residues.

A few counts support this clonotype. The CDR3 loop is CASSPGGGEDYEQYF. The DNA of the CDR3 is TGCGCCAGCAGCCCCGGAGGGGGCGAAGACTACGAGCAGTACTTC. The chain employs TRBV5-1 and TRBJ2-7; the D gene is possibly TRBD1 (7 bases). Germline lookup yields CDR1 SGHRS and CDR2 YFSETQ. Trimming took off 4 bases at V and 3 bases at J, with 17 bases between the two ends. CDR3 length: 15 amino acids.

The chain has TRBV3-1 and TRBJ1-1; 9 nucleotides agree with TRBD1. Germline loops: CDR1 LGHDT, CDR2 YNNKEL (reference sequence). The CDR3 has 16 amino acids. The CDR3 reads CAVGRQGGSMNTEAFF. The CDR3 DNA reads TGTGCAGTCGGCCGACAGGGGGGATCGATGAACACTGAAGCTTTCTTT.

This clonotype was counted at least ten times. The chain employs TRBV13 and TRBJ2-4, with TRBD1 identical over 9 bases. Germline V gene lookup returns CDR1 PRHDT and CDR2 FYEKMQ (reference sequence). The CDR3 contains 16 residues. The J segment lost 4 bases and the V segment lost 5 bases, leaving 9 bases of the junction unmatched. The CDR3 region has the DNA TGTGCCAGCAGCACCTACAGGGGGCTGGGGAAAAACATTCAGTACTTC. Translating gives CASSTYRGLGKNIQYF. The whole variable domain, filled in from reference TRBV13 and TRBJ2-4, reads AAGVIQSPRHLIKEKRETATLKCYPIPRHDTVYWYQQGPGQDPQFLISFYEKMQSDKGSIPDRFSAQQFSDYHSELNMSSLELGDSALYFCASSTYRGLGKNIQYFGAGTRLSVL.

The chain couples TRBV20-1 to TRBJ1-5; D is possibly TRBD1 (6 bases). CDR1 and CDR2 (germline): DFQATT, SNEGSKA (reference sequence). The ends were cut back, 3 bases at V and 9 bases at J, with 18 bases in the middle. This CDR3 has 14 residues. This CDR3 is CSASKNREIGPQHF. In nucleotides, the CDR3 is TGCAGTGCTAGTAAGAACAGGGAGATTGGGCCCCAGCATTTT.

A remark on this clonotype: At one end the junction does not follow the germline gene, possibly because of a read error. The V call is TRBV20-1, the J call TRBJ2-7, with a tentative D call TRBD2 (6 bases). The CDR3 length is 15 residues. Germline V gives CDR1 DFQATT, CDR2 SNEGSKA (reference sequence). Written as DNA, the CDR3 is TGCAGTGCCAGTCCCCTGGGGGGACGGTCCTACAAGCAGTACTTC. Protein product: CSASPLGGRSYKQYF.

The chain combines TRBV20-1 with TRBJ1-2; TRBD1 might be the D (5 bases). V was shortened by 0 bases and J by 3 bases, with 14 bases between the two germline ends. The length of the CDR3 is 15 residues. Germline V gives CDR1 DFQATT, CDR2 SNEGSKA (reference sequence). In nucleotides, the CDR3 is TGCAGTGCTAGAGACAAAGGAGGGACCGACTATGGCTACACCTTC. As protein: CSARDKGGTDYGYTF.

V gene TRBV5-1 combines with J gene TRBJ2-5; D remains unclear. Trimming left V 0 bases short and J 4 bases short, with 19 bases between. Germline-derived CDR1 and CDR2 are SGHRS and YFSETQ. The CDR3 sequence is 17 residues long. The CDR3 DNA is TGCGCCAGCAGCTTGGGCCCCTTGAGAGGAGTAGGAGAGACCCAGTACTTC. It encodes CASSLGPLRGVGETQYF.